This is a list of T cell receptor beta chains from one sample in a study of blood T cell repertoires in COVID-19. Assay: immunoSEQ multiplex PCR; the TCRdb copy retains only in-frame clones and omits some. The top ten clones hold 3.8% of a sample with about 130,000 clones, roughly four fifths of them seen once. Sequencing was done on a sample of peripheral blood. The source is a woman aged 45 to 65 with acute or convalescent COVID-19. CDR3s include the opening cysteine and the closing phenylalanine or tryptophan. The order of the fields is J gene, D gene, V gene, clone size, CDR3 DNA, CDR3 protein. The D gene is left open where the match is weak. Size is stated for part of the rows, as once, few or many counts, or as a class when the clone is expanded.

j_gene: TRBJ2-1
d_gene: TRBD2
v_gene: TRBV28
abundance: few
CDR3nt: TGTGCCAGCAGTCGACTAGCGGGGGAAAATGAGCAGTTCTTC
CDR3aa: CASSRLAGENEQFF

j_gene: TRBJ1-5
d_gene: .
v_gene: TRBV11-2
abundance: .
CDR3nt: TGTGCCAGCAGCTTAGGAGGGTATCAGCCCCAGCATTTT
CDR3aa: CASSLGGYQPQHF

j_gene: TRBJ2-5
d_gene: TRBD2
v_gene: TRBV7-3
abundance: .
CDR3nt: TGTGCCAGCAGCTTAGGAGCGGGGCTGCAAGAGACCCAGTACTTC
CDR3aa: CASSLGAGLQETQYF

j_gene: TRBJ1-2
d_gene: TRBD1
v_gene: TRBV9
abundance: .
CDR3nt: TGTGCCAGCAGTTTGACAGGGAATAGCTATGGCTACACCTTC
CDR3aa: CASSLTGNSYGYTF

j_gene: TRBJ2-5
d_gene: .
v_gene: TRBV9
abundance: .
CDR3nt: TGTGCCAGCAGCTCCCGGGAAGGGCGGCTGGAGACCCAGTACTTC
CDR3aa: CASSSREGRLETQYF

j_gene: TRBJ2-5
d_gene: TRBD2
v_gene: TRBV4-1
abundance: .
CDR3nt: TGCGCCAGCAGCCAAGGTTTTCTAGCGGGGGCCTCACAAGAGACCCAGTACTTC
CDR3aa: CASSQGFLAGASQETQYF

j_gene: TRBJ2-7
d_gene: .
v_gene: TRBV2
abundance: .
CDR3nt: TGTGCCAGCAGTGAAGGCGGGACCCTCGGCGAGCAGTACTTC
CDR3aa: CASSEGGTLGEQYF

j_gene: TRBJ1-2
d_gene: .
v_gene: TRBV5-5
abundance: .
CDR3nt: TGTGCCAGCAGCTTGGACTTTAACTATGGCTACACCTTC
CDR3aa: CASSLDFNYGYTF

j_gene: TRBJ2-7
d_gene: .
v_gene: TRBV5-1
abundance: .
CDR3nt: TGCGCCAGCAGCTTGGGGCAGGGTGGTGTTCTGTACTTC
CDR3aa: CASSLGQGGVLYF

j_gene: TRBJ2-1
d_gene: TRBD2
v_gene: TRBV6-4
abundance: few
CDR3nt: TGTGCCAGCAGTGACTCGACTAGCGGGTCCAATGAGCAGTTCTTC
CDR3aa: CASSDSTSGSNEQFF

j_gene: TRBJ2-1
d_gene: TRBD2
v_gene: TRBV15
abundance: .
CDR3nt: TGTGCCACCAGCAGACCCGGGACTAGCGGGGGAAGCTCCTACAATGAGCAGTTCTTC
CDR3aa: CATSRPGTSGGSSYNEQFF

j_gene: TRBJ2-7
d_gene: TRBD1
v_gene: TRBV5-1
abundance: .
CDR3nt: TGCGCCAGCGGGACAGGGGGCGCCCGGTCTGGGGAGCAGTACTTC
CDR3aa: CASGTGGARSGEQYF

j_gene: TRBJ1-1
d_gene: .
v_gene: TRBV27
abundance: .
CDR3nt: TGTGCCAGCAGCATACAGGGGAACACTGAAGCTTTCTTT
CDR3aa: CASSIQGNTEAFF

j_gene: TRBJ1-1
d_gene: .
v_gene: TRBV7-9
abundance: .
CDR3nt: TGTGCCAGCAGCCCCCCCTCTGGAGGGGCCACTGAAGCTTTCTTT
CDR3aa: CASSPPSGGATEAFF

j_gene: TRBJ2-4
d_gene: .
v_gene: TRBV28
abundance: .
CDR3nt: TGTGCCAGCAGATCGGTGGACATTCAGTACTTC
CDR3aa: CASRSVDIQYF

j_gene: TRBJ1-1
d_gene: .
v_gene: TRBV5-1
abundance: .
CDR3nt: TGCGCCAGCAGCTTGGTTGGGAGGAACACTGAAGCTTTCTTT
CDR3aa: CASSLVGRNTEAFF

j_gene: TRBJ2-1
d_gene: .
v_gene: TRBV2
abundance: .
CDR3nt: TGTGCCAGCAGTGAGGGGCGAAGCTCCTACAATGAGCAGTTCTTC
CDR3aa: CASSEGRSSYNEQFF

j_gene: TRBJ1-1
d_gene: .
v_gene: TRBV30
abundance: .
CDR3nt: TGTGCCTGGAGCGTTCCGGGACATTGGAACACTGAAGCTTTCTTT
CDR3aa: CAWSVPGHWNTEAFF

j_gene: TRBJ2-7
d_gene: .
v_gene: TRBV6-5
abundance: .
CDR3nt: TGTGCCAGCACTTCAGCGAACGAGCAGTACTTC
CDR3aa: CASTSANEQYF

j_gene: TRBJ2-7
d_gene: TRBD2
v_gene: TRBV18
abundance: once
CDR3nt: TGTGCCAGCTCACCTTTCGAGGGAGGGTTTGGAGGCGAGCAGTACTTC
CDR3aa: CASSPFEGGFGGEQYF

j_gene: TRBJ1-6
d_gene: .
v_gene: TRBV11-2
abundance: few
CDR3nt: TGTGCCAGCAGCTTAAACAAAAATCCCAATTCACCCCTCCACTTT
CDR3aa: CASSLNKNPNSPLHF

j_gene: TRBJ2-1
d_gene: .
v_gene: TRBV4-1
abundance: .
CDR3nt: TGCGCCAGCAGCCCGACCAGGGGTGAGCAGTTCTTC
CDR3aa: CASSPTRGEQFF

j_gene: TRBJ1-1
d_gene: TRBD1
v_gene: TRBV27
abundance: .
CDR3nt: TGTGCCAGCAGTCCACGACAGGGTAAAGCTTTCTTT
CDR3aa: CASSPRQGKAFF

j_gene: TRBJ1-1
d_gene: .
v_gene: TRBV29-1
abundance: .
CDR3nt: TGCAGCGTTGTTGGGCAGGGGTACACTGAAGCTTTCTTT
CDR3aa: CSVVGQGYTEAFF

j_gene: TRBJ2-1
d_gene: TRBD2
v_gene: TRBV5-4
abundance: .
CDR3nt: TGTGCCAGCAGCGAGGTATCGGCGGGAGCATTAAACAATGAGCAGTTCTTC
CDR3aa: CASSEVSAGALNNEQFF

j_gene: TRBJ2-3
d_gene: .
v_gene: TRBV5-1
abundance: .
CDR3nt: TGCGCCAGCAGCGGGGGGACCCGGGATACGCAGTATTTT
CDR3aa: CASSGGTRDTQYF

j_gene: TRBJ1-1
d_gene: .
v_gene: TRBV12-3/TRBV12-4
abundance: .
CDR3nt: TGTGCCAGCAAAAGAGGACAGAACACTGAAGCTTTCTTT
CDR3aa: CASKRGQNTEAFF

j_gene: TRBJ1-5
d_gene: .
v_gene: TRBV20-1
abundance: .
CDR3nt: TGCAGTGCTAGTCGGGGGGAAGAAAATCAGCCCCAGCATTTT
CDR3aa: CSASRGEENQPQHF

j_gene: TRBJ2-2
d_gene: TRBD1
v_gene: TRBV9
abundance: .
CDR3nt: TGTGCCAGCAGCACATCGACAGGGATCAACACCGGGGAGCTGTTTTTT
CDR3aa: CASSTSTGINTGELFF

j_gene: TRBJ2-7
d_gene: .
v_gene: TRBV7-9
abundance: .
CDR3nt: TGTGCCAGCAGCTTAAGGGAGAGCTCCTACGAGCAGTACTTC
CDR3aa: CASSLRESSYEQYF

j_gene: TRBJ1-1
d_gene: TRBD1
v_gene: TRBV7-9
abundance: .
CDR3nt: TGTGCCAGCAGCACCAGGGACAGCACTGAAGCTTTCTTT
CDR3aa: CASSTRDSTEAFF

j_gene: TRBJ2-3
d_gene: TRBD2
v_gene: TRBV10-1
abundance: .
CDR3nt: TGCGCCAGCAGTGGCGCGGGAGCAAAAGATACGCAGTATTTT
CDR3aa: CASSGAGAKDTQYF

j_gene: TRBJ1-2
d_gene: TRBD1
v_gene: TRBV11-2
abundance: few
CDR3nt: TGTGCCAGCAGCCCGTCCTGGTTCAGGGGGCTATATGGCTACACCTTC
CDR3aa: CASSPSWFRGLYGYTF

j_gene: TRBJ2-1
d_gene: .
v_gene: TRBV15
abundance: .
CDR3nt: TGTGCCACCAGCCGAAGAACAGGGACCTACAATGAGCAGTTCTTC
CDR3aa: CATSRRTGTYNEQFF

j_gene: TRBJ1-5
d_gene: .
v_gene: TRBV5-6
abundance: .
CDR3nt: TGTGCCAGCAGCTTAAGGGGTAGCAATCAGCCCCAGCATTTT
CDR3aa: CASSLRGSNQPQHF

j_gene: TRBJ1-1
d_gene: TRBD1
v_gene: TRBV19
abundance: .
CDR3nt: TGTGCCAGTAGGAGACAGGGGACCACCAACAGGGAAACTGAAGCTTTCTTT
CDR3aa: CASRRQGTTNRETEAFF

j_gene: TRBJ2-1
d_gene: TRBD2
v_gene: TRBV2
abundance: .
CDR3nt: TGTGCCAGCGGACTAGCGGGGTTATACAATGAGCAGTTCTTC
CDR3aa: CASGLAGLYNEQFF

j_gene: TRBJ2-2
d_gene: .
v_gene: TRBV12-3/TRBV12-4
abundance: .
CDR3nt: TGTGCCAGCAACGCAGGGCCCGGGGAGCTGTTTTTT
CDR3aa: CASNAGPGELFF

j_gene: TRBJ1-1
d_gene: TRBD1
v_gene: TRBV19
abundance: once
CDR3nt: TGTGCCAGTAGTCCCCGGGACAGGGATTCCGCTGAAGCTTTCTTT
CDR3aa: CASSPRDRDSAEAFF

j_gene: TRBJ1-2
d_gene: .
v_gene: TRBV7-9
abundance: .
CDR3nt: TGTGCCAGCAGCTCCAGGAATTTTAATTATGGCTACACCTTC
CDR3aa: CASSSRNFNYGYTF

j_gene: TRBJ1-1
d_gene: TRBD1
v_gene: TRBV2
abundance: .
CDR3nt: TGTGCCAGCAGTGAAAATCGGGACAGGGAGACGGCTTTCTTT
CDR3aa: CASSENRDRETAFF

j_gene: TRBJ1-3
d_gene: TRBD1
v_gene: TRBV11-2
abundance: few
CDR3nt: TGTGCCAGCAGCCCGACAGGGCAAAACACCATATATTTT
CDR3aa: CASSPTGQNTIYF

j_gene: TRBJ1-6
d_gene: TRBD1
v_gene: TRBV3-1/TRBV3-2
abundance: .
CDR3nt: TGTGCCAGCAGCCGAGGGGGACAGAATAATAATTCACCCCTCCACTTT
CDR3aa: CASSRGGQNNNSPLHF

j_gene: TRBJ1-4
d_gene: TRBD1
v_gene: TRBV19
abundance: .
CDR3nt: TGTGCCAGTAGTATAGCGCTCGGACAGGTGAATGAAAAACTGTTTTTT
CDR3aa: CASSIALGQVNEKLFF

j_gene: TRBJ2-7
d_gene: TRBD2
v_gene: TRBV5-4
abundance: .
CDR3nt: TGTGCCAGCAGCTTGCTTGGGACTAGGGGAGAGCAGTACTTC
CDR3aa: CASSLLGTRGEQYF

j_gene: TRBJ1-2
d_gene: .
v_gene: TRBV6-5
abundance: .
CDR3nt: TGTGCCAGCAGTTTTCGCGGGAGGGGGGATGGCTACACCTTC
CDR3aa: CASSFRGRGDGYTF

j_gene: TRBJ1-5
d_gene: TRBD1
v_gene: TRBV6-1
abundance: .
CDR3nt: TGTGCCAGCAGTGTAGGACAGGGGGGACAAATACAGACTCAGTTCGTGCCCCAGCATTTT
CDR3aa: CASSVGQGGQIQTQFVPQHF

j_gene: TRBJ2-3
d_gene: .
v_gene: TRBV6-6
abundance: .
CDR3nt: TGTGCCAGCAGTTACTCTAGGGGGAGCACAGATACGCAGTATTTT
CDR3aa: CASSYSRGSTDTQYF

j_gene: TRBJ2-1
d_gene: .
v_gene: TRBV5-4
abundance: .
CDR3nt: TGTGCCAGCAGCCCTTGGATGGCGGGGTCATCGAATGAGCAGTTCTTC
CDR3aa: CASSPWMAGSSNEQFF

j_gene: TRBJ2-7
d_gene: TRBD2
v_gene: TRBV6-1
abundance: .
CDR3nt: TGTGCCAGCAGTGAGGGAGGGTTCTACGAGCAGTACTTC
CDR3aa: CASSEGGFYEQYF

j_gene: TRBJ2-7
d_gene: TRBD2
v_gene: TRBV11-1
abundance: .
CDR3nt: TGTGCCAGCAGCTTAGAGGCGGGAGGAGCCTACGAGCAGTACTTC
CDR3aa: CASSLEAGGAYEQYF

j_gene: TRBJ1-5
d_gene: TRBD1
v_gene: TRBV5-1
abundance: few
CDR3nt: TGCGCCAGCAGCCCGGGACAGGGTGCACGGAATCAGCCCCAGCATTTT
CDR3aa: CASSPGQGARNQPQHF

j_gene: TRBJ1-2
d_gene: TRBD1
v_gene: TRBV18
abundance: .
CDR3nt: TGTGCCAGCTCACCCCTTGTGGGGACAGAAATCTACACCTTC
CDR3aa: CASSPLVGTEIYTF

j_gene: TRBJ2-1
d_gene: .
v_gene: TRBV21-1
abundance: .
CDR3nt: TGTGCCAGCAGCAAAAGGCGGGAGGGCCAGGATGAGCAGTTCTTC
CDR3aa: CASSKRREGQDEQFF